The 24 T cell receptor beta chains reported below all come from one sample, sequenced in a study of control samples from healthy donors and cancer patients. Data came from immunoSEQ multiplex PCR; TCRdb stores just in-frame clones and leaves some out. The sample has 70,000 to 100,000 clones, 91% seen once. The source material was blood. The receptors were gathered from a man aged 45-60 years in good health.

This clone was found once. J is TRBJ1-5 and V is TRBV15; D remains ambiguous. The CDR3 is 13 amino acids. Trimming cost V 0 bases and J 7 bases, with 7 bases left between them. Germline V gives CDR1 LNHNV, CDR2 YYDKDF (reference sequence). DNA for the CDR3: TGTGCCACCAGCAGAGAGGGGAGCCAGCCCCAGCATTTT. Amino acid sequence: CATSREGSQPQHF. The full variable domain, rest sourced from reference TRBV15 and TRBJ1-5, is DAMVIQNPRYQVTQFGKPVTLSCSQTLNHNVMYWYQQKSSQAPKLLFHYYDKDFNNEADTPDNFQSRRPNTSFCFLDIRSPGLGDTAMYLCATSREGSQPQHFGDGTRLSIL.

V is TRBV11-2 and J is TRBJ2-6; no clear D gene. CDR1 and CDR2 from the germline V gene are SGHAT and FQNNGV. Trimming pared 3 bases from V and 0 bases from J, leaving 6 bases between. The CDR3 loop spans 15 amino acids. The CDR3 sequence is CASSFSYSGANVLTF. The CDR3 nucleotides are TGTGCCAGCAGCTTCAGCTACTCTGGGGCCAACGTCCTGACTTTC.

This clone has only one observation. The chain links TRBV24-1 to TRBJ2-2; 7 positions match TRBD1. V lost 7 bases and J lost 4; bases outside the gene matches: 5. Germline CDR1 KGHDR, CDR2 SFDVKD. CDR3 length: 14 residues. Written as DNA, the CDR3 is TGTGCCACCAGCACAGGGGTTTTCACCGGGGAGCTGTTTTTT. It encodes CATSTGVFTGELFF.

This chain connects TRBV2 to TRBJ1-4; TRBD1 matches 7 bases. The CDR3 extends over 15 amino acids. Trimming removed 7 bases from V and 0 bases from J; junction bases left unmatched: 5. Germline CDR1 SNHLY, CDR2 FYNNEI. CDR3 DNA sequence: TGTGCCAGCACCGGACAGGCTGCAACTAATGAAAAACTGTTTTTT. Translation: CASTGQAATNEKLFF.

The V and J genes are TRBV24-1 and TRBJ1-2, with D unclear. CDR1 and CDR2 from the germline V gene are KGHDR and SFDVKD. The CDR3 has 13 residues. Trimming pared 0 bases from V and 5 bases from J, leaving 6 bases between. CDR3 DNA sequence: TGTGCCACCAGTGATTTGCCGGATTATGGCTACACCTTC. Amino acids: CATSDLPDYGYTF.

V and J are TRBV4-1 and TRBJ1-1; D unresolved. The ends were cut back, 4 bases at V and 0 bases at J, with 15 bases in the middle. The CDR3 extends over 16 amino acids. In germline, CDR1 is MGHRA, CDR2 YSYEKL. The CDR3 is CASSPDRVLMNTEAFF. The CDR3 DNA follows: TGCGCCAGCAGCCCAGACCGGGTCCTAATGAACACTGAAGCTTTCTTT.

This clone was counted a single time. The chain links TRBV2 to TRBJ2-7, with D maybe TRBD2 (5 bases). With 4 bases removed from V and 3 bases from J, the gap between germline ends came to 13 bases. This CDR3 contains 14 residues. The germline V gene encodes CDR1 SNHLY and CDR2 FYNNEI. The CDR3 nucleotides are TGTGCCAGCAGTGTGAGGGTGGGCTACTACGAGCAGTACTTC. This sequence encodes CASSVRVGYYEQYF.

The chain links TRBV27 to TRBJ1-2; no clear D. With 3 bases removed from V and 3 bases from J, the gap between germline ends came to 8 bases. There are 13 residues in the CDR3. The germline gives CDR1 MNHEY, CDR2 SMNVEV (reference sequence). The CDR3 sequence: CASSFNNYYGYTF. In DNA form, the CDR3 reads TGTGCCAGCAGTTTTAACAACTACTATGGCTACACCTTC.

In regard to this clone: Sequence at one end of the junction differs from germline and may be a read error. The gene calls are TRBV12-3 or TRBV12-4 and TRBJ2-1, with TRBD2 as a possible D gene (5 bases). This CDR3 comprises 13 residues. The CDR3 loop is CASSFQVHHERIF. The DNA of the CDR3 is TGTGCCAGCAGTTTCCAGGTACACCATGAGCGGATCTTC.

The chain carries TRBV18 and TRBJ1-1, with no clear D. Germline CDR1 reads KGHSH; CDR2 reads LQKENI. Trimming took 8 bases from V and 2 from J, leaving 6 bases between them. This CDR3 is built from 11 residues. The CDR3 is CASLLNTEAFF. The CDR3 DNA is TGTGCCAGCCTTTTAAACACTGAAGCTTTCTTT.

V and J are TRBV15 and TRBJ1-1, with D unclear. V lost 0 bases to trimming and J lost 8 bases, with 10 bases between them. The V gene's germline CDR1 is LNHNV and CDR2 YYDKDF (reference sequence). This CDR3 spans 13 amino acids. The CDR3 spells CATSRDLGWEAFF. Written as DNA, the CDR3 is TGTGCCACCAGCAGAGACTTGGGTTGGGAAGCTTTCTTT. Variable domain in full (rest from reference TRBV15 and TRBJ1-1): DAMVIQNPRYQVTQFGKPVTLSCSQTLNHNVMYWYQQKSSQAPKLLFHYYDKDFNNEADTPDNFQSRRPNTSFCFLDIRSPGLGDTAMYLCATSRDLGWEAFFGQGTRLTVV.

The chain combines TRBV30 with TRBJ2-6; D gene ambiguous. CDR1 is GTSNPN and CDR2 is SVGIG in the germline V gene (reference sequence). V lost 2 bases and J lost 0, with 11 bases in between. The CDR3 is 16 residues long. CDR3 sequence: CAWSQAFASGANVLTF. DNA for the CDR3: TGTGCCTGGAGTCAGGCCTTCGCCTCTGGGGCCAACGTCCTGACTTTC. The variable domain in full, with the rest retrieved from reference TRBV30 and TRBJ2-6, is SQTIHQWPATLVQPVGSPLSLECTVEGTSNPNLYWYRQAAGRGLQLLFYSVGIGQISSEVPQNLSASRPQDRQFILSSKKLLLSDSGFYLCAWSQAFASGANVLTFGAGSRLTVL.

This rearrangement joins TRBV6-6 to TRBJ1-1; D possibly corresponds to TRBD1 (5 bases). Germline V gene lookup returns CDR1 MNHNY and CDR2 SVGAGI (reference sequence). This CDR3 is 11 amino acids long. V lost 9 bases and J lost 4, with 9 bases in between. This CDR3 is CASSGGTEAFF. CDR3 DNA: TGTGCCAGTTCCGGGGGCACTGAAGCTTTCTTT.

The chain links TRBV10-3 to TRBJ1-5; D remains unclear. In germline, CDR1 is ENHRY, CDR2 SYGVKD. Trimming shortened V by 8 bases and J by 1 base, and 6 bases separated the two germline ends. This CDR3 is 12 amino acids long. In DNA form, the CDR3 reads TGTGCCATCGATCGCAGCAATCAGCCCCAGCATTTT. This codes for CAIDRSNQPQHF.

This sequence joins TRBV7-2 and TRBJ1-2, with a possible D match to TRBD1 (5 bases). Trimming took off 2 bases at V and 2 bases at J, with 9 bases between the two ends. The V gene's germline CDR1 is SGHTA and CDR2 FQGNSA. This CDR3 has 14 amino acids. This CDR3 is CASSLWGTNYGYTF. CDR3 coding DNA: TGTGCCAGCAGCTTATGGGGCACCAACTATGGCTACACCTTC.

The V and J genes are TRBV11-2 and TRBJ1-1, with a weak D call TRBD1 (5 bases). The ends were cut back, 3 bases at V and 8 bases at J, with 19 bases in the middle. CDR3 length equals 15 residues. Germline-derived CDR1 and CDR2 are SGHAT and FQNNGV. Here the CDR3 DNA reads TGTGCCAGCAGCTTTAACCGGGACCCTATCTCCGAAGCTTTCTTT. Its protein product is CASSFNRDPISEAFF. Based on the CDR3 plus reference TRBV11-2 and TRBJ1-1, the full variable domain is EAGVAQSPRYKIIEKRQSVAFWCNPISGHATLYWYQQILGQGPKLLIQFQNNGVVDDSQLPKDRFSAERLKGVDSTLKIQPAKLEDSAVYLCASSFNRDPISEAFFGQGTRLTVV.

The chain joins TRBV5-1 to TRBJ1-2, with a possible D match to TRBD1 (6 bases). CDR3 size: 15 residues. Germline CDR1 and CDR2: SGHRS and YFSETQ. V was pared by 3 bases and J by 8 bases, with 20 bases between. The chain's CDR3 is CASSSSDSAAEGYTF. Written as DNA, the CDR3 is TGCGCCAGCAGCTCCTCGGACAGCGCAGCGGAGGGCTACACCTTC.

This clone was counted only a few times. The genes are TRBV6-5 and TRBJ2-7; 7 bases align to TRBD1. Germline lookup yields CDR1 MNHEY and CDR2 SVGAGI. The trim removed 10 bases at V and 0 bases at J, leaving 6 bases unmatched. CDR3 size: 13 residues. This chain's CDR3 is CATRGQSSYEQYF. The CDR3 nucleotides are TGTGCCACTCGGGGACAGTCCTCCTACGAGCAGTACTTC.

V gene TRBV11-3 combines with J gene TRBJ2-5, with D possibly matching TRBD2 (7 bases). Trimming pared 5 bases from V and 5 bases from J, leaving 18 bases between. In germline, CDR1 is SGHNT, CDR2 YENEEA. This CDR3 has 15 residues. For the CDR3, the DNA is TGTGCCAGCAGCCAATCGGGGGGCGTAAGGGAGACCCAGTACTTC. This gives the protein CASSQSGGVRETQYF.

In nucleotides, the CDR3 is TGTGCCAGCAGATTCACCAATAAGGGGGGAGACTATGGCTACACCTTC. This sequence encodes CASRFTNKGGDYGYTF. The rearrangement uses TRBV6-6 and TRBJ1-2; D is perhaps TRBD1 (6 bases). Trimming removed 6 bases from V and 3 bases from J, with 20 bases in between. Germline V gene lookup returns CDR1 MNHNY and CDR2 SVGAGI (reference sequence). This CDR3 spans 16 amino acids.

The rearrangement uses TRBV24-1 and TRBJ1-2, with D unresolved. This CDR3 has 14 amino acids. With 4 bases removed from V and 5 bases from J, the gap between germline ends came to 13 bases. Germline CDR1 is KGHDR and CDR2 is SFDVKD. The CDR3 is CATSDHYEEYGYTF. In DNA form, the CDR3 reads TGTGCCACCAGTGACCATTATGAGGAGTATGGCTACACCTTC.

This clone was counted once. The chain combines TRBV24-1 with TRBJ2-7; 12 bases are shared with TRBD2. The CDR3 runs to 13 residues. V lost 2 bases and J lost 13; bases outside the gene matches: 5. Germline lookup yields CDR1 KGHDR and CDR2 SFDVKD. This CDR3 reads CATSDSGLAGVYF. CDR3 DNA sequence: TGTGCCACCAGTGATTCGGGACTAGCGGGCGTATACTTC.

This sequence joins TRBV25-1 and TRBJ1-3, with D unclear. V dropped 6 bases and J dropped 3 bases, with 6 bases sitting between them. The V gene's germline CDR1 is MGHDK and CDR2 SYGVNS. The length of the CDR3 is 12 residues. The CDR3 spells CASSGGGNTIYF. For the CDR3, the DNA is TGTGCCAGCAGCGGAGGTGGAAACACCATATATTTT.

The chain combines TRBV12-3 or TRBV12-4 with TRBJ2-7; 9 bases are shared with TRBD1. Losses at the gene ends were 4 bases for V and 4 bases for J; bases not matched to a gene: 2. The CDR3 is 13 amino acids. The CDR3 protein is CASSWDRAYEQYF. As DNA, the CDR3 is TGTGCCAGCAGTTGGGACAGGGCTTACGAGCAGTACTTC.